This TCR beta chain was found in a study of blood T cell repertoires in COVID-19. Repertoires were generated with immunoSEQ multiplex PCR, while TCRdb's copy carries only in-frame clones and drops some. Here the sample spans about 80,000 clones, roughly 78% being singletons. The germline V gene encodes CDR1 LNHDA and CDR2 SQIVND (reference sequence). The CDR3 sequence is 12 residues long. V shed 10 bases, J shed 4 bases, and the junction held 6 bases outside the gene matches. The sequenced sample was peripheral blood. The rearrangement links TRBV19 to TRBJ1-2, with TRBD1 identical over 7 bases. The TCR sequence derives from a man aged 60-69 years with COVID-19, enrolled during active disease. Here the CDR3 DNA reads TGTGCCACTTTGGACAGGTTCTATGGCTACACCTTC. This gives the protein CATLDRFYGYTF.